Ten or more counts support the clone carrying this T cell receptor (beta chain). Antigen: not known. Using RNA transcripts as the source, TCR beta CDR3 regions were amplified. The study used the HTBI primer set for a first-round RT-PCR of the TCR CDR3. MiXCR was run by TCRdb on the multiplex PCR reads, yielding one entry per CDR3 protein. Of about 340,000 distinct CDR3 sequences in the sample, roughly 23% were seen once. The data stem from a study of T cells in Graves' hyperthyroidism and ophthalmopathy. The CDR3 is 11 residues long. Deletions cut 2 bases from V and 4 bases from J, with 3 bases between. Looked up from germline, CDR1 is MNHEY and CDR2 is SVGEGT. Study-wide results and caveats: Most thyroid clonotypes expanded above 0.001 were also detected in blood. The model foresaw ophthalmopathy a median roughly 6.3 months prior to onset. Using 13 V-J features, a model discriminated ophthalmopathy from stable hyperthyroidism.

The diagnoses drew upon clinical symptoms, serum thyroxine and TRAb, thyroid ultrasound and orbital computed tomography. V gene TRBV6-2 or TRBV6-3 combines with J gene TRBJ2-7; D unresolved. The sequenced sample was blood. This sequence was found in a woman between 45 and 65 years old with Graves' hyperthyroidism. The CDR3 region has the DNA TGTGCCAGCAGTTACCCTTACGAGCAGTACTTC. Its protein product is CASSYPYEQYF.